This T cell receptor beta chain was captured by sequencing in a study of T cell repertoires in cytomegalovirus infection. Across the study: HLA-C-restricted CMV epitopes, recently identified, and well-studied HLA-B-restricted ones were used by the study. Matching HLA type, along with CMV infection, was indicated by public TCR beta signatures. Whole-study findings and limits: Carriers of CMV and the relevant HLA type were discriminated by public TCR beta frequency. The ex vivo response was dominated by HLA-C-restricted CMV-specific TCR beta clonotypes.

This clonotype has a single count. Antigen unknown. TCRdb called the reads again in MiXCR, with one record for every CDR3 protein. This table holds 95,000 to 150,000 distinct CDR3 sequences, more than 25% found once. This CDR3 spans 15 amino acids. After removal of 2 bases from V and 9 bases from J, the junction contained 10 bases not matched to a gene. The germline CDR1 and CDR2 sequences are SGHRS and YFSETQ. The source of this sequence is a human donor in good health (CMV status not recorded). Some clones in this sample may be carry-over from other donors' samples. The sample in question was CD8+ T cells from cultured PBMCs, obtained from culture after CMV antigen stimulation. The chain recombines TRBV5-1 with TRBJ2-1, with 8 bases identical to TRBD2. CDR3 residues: CASSLQAGDRGEQFF. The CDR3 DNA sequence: TGCGCCAGCAGCTTACAAGCGGGGGATCGGGGTGAGCAGTTCTTC.